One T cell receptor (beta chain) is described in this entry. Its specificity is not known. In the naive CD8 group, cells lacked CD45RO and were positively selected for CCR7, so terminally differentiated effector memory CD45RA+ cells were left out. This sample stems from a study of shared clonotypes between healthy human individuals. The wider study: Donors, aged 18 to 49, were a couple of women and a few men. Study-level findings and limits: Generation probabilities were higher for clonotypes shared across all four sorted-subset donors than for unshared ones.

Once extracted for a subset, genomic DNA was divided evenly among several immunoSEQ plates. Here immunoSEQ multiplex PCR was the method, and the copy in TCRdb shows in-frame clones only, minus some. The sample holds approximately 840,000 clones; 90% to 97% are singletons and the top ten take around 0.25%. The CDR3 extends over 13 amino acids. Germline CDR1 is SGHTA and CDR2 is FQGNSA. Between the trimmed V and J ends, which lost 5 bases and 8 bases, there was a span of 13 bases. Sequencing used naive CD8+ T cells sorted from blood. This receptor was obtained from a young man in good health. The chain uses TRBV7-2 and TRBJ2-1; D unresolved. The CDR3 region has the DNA TGTGCCAGCAGCCGACCCCCCGTCGATGAGCAGTTCTTC. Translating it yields CASSRPPVDEQFF.